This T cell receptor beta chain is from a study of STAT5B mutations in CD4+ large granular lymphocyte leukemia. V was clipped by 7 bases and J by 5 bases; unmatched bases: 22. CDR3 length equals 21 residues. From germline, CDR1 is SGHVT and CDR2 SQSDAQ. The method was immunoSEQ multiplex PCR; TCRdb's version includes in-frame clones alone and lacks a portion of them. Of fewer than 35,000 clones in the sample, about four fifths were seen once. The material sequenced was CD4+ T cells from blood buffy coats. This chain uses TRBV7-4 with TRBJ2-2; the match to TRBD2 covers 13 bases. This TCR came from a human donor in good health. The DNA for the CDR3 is TGTGCCAGCACCCACCGGTTAAATCGGGTACTAGCGGGAGGGCCAACCGGGGAGCTGTTTTTT. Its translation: CASTHRLNRVLAGGPTGELFF.